This T cell receptor beta chain is from a study of beta chain features in type 1 diabetes. Expressed TCRB transcripts were sequenced because the isolated RNA had all been reverse transcribed beforehand. Assay: immunoSEQ multiplex PCR; the TCRdb copy retains only in-frame clones and omits some. Among over 500,000 clones listed, 15% were seen once. This sequence was found in a man between 18 and 29 years old in good health. The sequenced sample was naive CD4+ T cells from blood.

CDR3 loop: CASSPPADYGYTF. Written as DNA, the CDR3 is TGTGCCAGCTCACCACCGGCAGACTATGGCTACACCTTC. The chain links TRBV18 to TRBJ1-2; D gene ambiguous. V was shortened by 0 bases and J by 3 bases, with 5 bases between the two germline ends. CDR1 KGHSH and CDR2 LQKENI come from the germline V gene. The CDR3 spans 13 residues. Full variable domain (outside the CDR3, taken from reference TRBV18 and TRBJ1-2): NAGVMQNPRHLVRRRGQEARLRCSPMKGHSHVYWYRQLPEEGLKFMVYLQKENIIDESGMPKERFSAEFPKEGPSILRIQQVVRGDSAAYFCASSPPADYGYTFGSGTRLTVV.